Listed here are 20 T cell receptor beta chains from one sample, sequenced in a study of T-cell memory formation after mild COVID-19. TCRdb passed the 5' RACE reads through MiXCR, listing each CDR3 protein once. The sample lists a few hundred thousand distinct CDR3 sequences; 28% were seen once. The sequenced material came from PBMCs or a T cell subset sorted from them (not recorded which). These receptors came from an adult woman who had mild COVID-19 (a few samples of this study predate the infection). Cell type and time point are not known.

This chain connects TRBV7-8 to TRBJ1-3; D is unresolved. The CDR3 runs to 13 residues. The germline V gene encodes CDR1 SGHVS and CDR2 FQNEAQ. V lost 5 bases, J lost 8 bases, and 13 bases lay in between. The CDR3, as DNA: TGTGCCAGCAGCCCTCCCCAAGAGGACACCATATATTTT. The encoded protein is CASSPPQEDTIYF.

The chain is built from TRBV7-8 and TRBJ2-1; D might be TRBD1 (6 bases). The V end was cut by 5 bases, the J end by 4 bases, with 15 bases between. CDR3 size: 15 residues. Germline-derived CDR1 and CDR2 are SGHVS and FQNEAQ. The CDR3 nucleotides are TGTGCCAGCAGCCAGGGGACCGGGGTGTACAATGAGCAGTTCTTC. It specifies CASSQGTGVYNEQFF.

In its sample, this clonotype was seen a few times. The V call is TRBV6-5, the J call TRBJ2-7; D uncertain. Germline V lookup: CDR1 MNHEY, CDR2 SVGAGI. The germline V and J ends were trimmed by 8 bases and 2 bases, with 13 bases remaining between them. The CDR3 is 13 amino acids. The CDR3 loop is CASGPGGAYEQYF. The CDR3 bases are TGTGCCAGCGGACCAGGTGGGGCCTACGAGCAGTACTTC.

The J gene is TRBJ1-5, the V gene TRBV12-3 or TRBV12-4, with 10 bases matching TRBD1. The length of the CDR3 is 17 residues. Trimming removed 3 bases from V and 0 bases from J; junction bases left unmatched: 5. CDR3 nucleotide sequence: TGTGCCAGCAGTTTCGACAGGGGGCAATATAGCAATCAGCCCCAGCATTTT. Its translation: CASSFDRGQYSNQPQHF.

This clonotype came up many times. V is TRBV7-3 and J is TRBJ2-3; D may be TRBD2 (7 bases). The germline gives CDR1 SGHTA, CDR2 FQGTGA. This CDR3 is 16 amino acids long. V lost 0 bases, J lost 5 bases, and 15 bases lay in between. Here the CDR3 DNA reads TGTGCCAGCAGCTTAACCGGGGGGCCTGTGTTAGATACGCAGTATTTT. Amino acid sequence: CASSLTGGPVLDTQYF.

This chain uses TRBV24-1 with TRBJ2-2; TRBD1 aligns across 7 bases. Germline CDR1 and CDR2: KGHDR and SFDVKD. Trimming cost V 2 bases and J 1 base; bases outside gene matches: 3. The CDR3 runs to 16 residues. CDR3 protein: CATSDSRQGNTGELFF. In nucleotides, the CDR3 is TGTGCCACCAGTGATTCACGACAGGGGAACACCGGGGAGCTGTTTTTT.

This clonotype was picked up a small number of times. The V and J genes are TRBV6-6 and TRBJ2-3; 15 bases line up with TRBD2. Germline V gene lookup returns CDR1 MNHNY and CDR2 SVGAGI (reference sequence). The length of the CDR3 is 18 residues. V gave up 2 bases and J gave up 3 bases; unmatched junction bases: 6. In DNA form, the CDR3 reads TGTGCCAGCAGTTACCCCGGACTAGCGGGAGGGCCGACAGATACGCAGTATTTT. Encoded protein: CASSYPGLAGGPTDTQYF.

The V call is TRBV20-1, the J call TRBJ2-5, with TRBD2 matching over 9 bases. The CDR3 length is 14 residues. Germline values: CDR1 DFQATT, CDR2 SNEGSKA (reference sequence). Losses at the gene ends were 6 bases for V and 3 bases for J; bases not matched to a gene: 8. The CDR3 DNA follows: TGCAGTGCAACAGACGGGACTAGCAAAGAGACCCAGTACTTC. It translates to CSATDGTSKETQYF.

The chain carries TRBV7-8 and TRBJ2-5; D gene unclear. V was clipped by 0 bases and J by 5 bases, with 16 bases between them. CDR3 size: 16 residues. Per germline, CDR1 SGHVS and CDR2 FQNEAQ. The CDR3, as DNA: TGTGCCAGCAGCTTAGCGATGGCGAGCCCTTGGGAGACCCAGTACTTC. Amino acids: CASSLAMASPWETQYF.

This clonotype was seen at least ten times. The chain uses TRBV7-8 and TRBJ1-6; 9 positions agree with TRBD1. The CDR3 extends over 14 amino acids. The junction had 2 bases not matched to a gene; V was cut back by 4 bases and J by 7 bases. The germline V gene encodes CDR1 SGHVS and CDR2 FQNEAQ. The CDR3 DNA is TGTGCCAGCAGCTCGGGGACAGGGAATTCACCCCTCCACTTT. Its translation: CASSSGTGNSPLHF.

This clonotype occurred a few times. The chain uses TRBV27 and TRBJ2-7; 13 bases match TRBD2. CDR1 is MNHEY and CDR2 is SMNVEV in the germline V gene (reference sequence). The junction had 7 bases not matched to a gene; V was cut back by 5 bases and J by 3 bases. The CDR3 has 16 amino acids. In DNA form, the CDR3 reads TGTGCCAGCAGTCCTTGGACTAGCGGGGGTCTCTACGAGCAGTACTTC. Its protein product is CASSPWTSGGLYEQYF.

This sequence joins TRBV4-1 and TRBJ1-1; TRBD1 might be the D (5 bases). Looked up from germline, CDR1 is MGHRA and CDR2 is YSYEKL. The CDR3 loop spans 14 amino acids. V was pared by 4 bases and J by 4 bases, with 13 bases between. The CDR3: CASSLHRIGTEAFF. The CDR3, as DNA: TGCGCCAGCAGCCTTCACAGGATCGGCACTGAAGCTTTCTTT.

This chain joins TRBV12-3 or TRBV12-4 and TRBJ2-6; D might be TRBD1 or TRBD2, each matching 5 bases. The V end lost 3 bases, the J end lost 2 bases, and 8 bases lay between the germline ends. The CDR3 covers 15 residues. CDR3 in amino acids: CASSFLGAGANVLTF. CDR3 bases: TGTGCCAGCAGTTTCTTGGGGGCTGGGGCCAACGTCCTGACTTTC.

Only a few counts were recorded for this clonotype. V is TRBV3-1 and J is TRBJ1-1, with D maybe TRBD1 (5 bases). V was trimmed by 2 bases and J by 3 bases, leaving 10 bases between them. Germline V gene lookup returns CDR1 LGHDT and CDR2 YNNKEL (reference sequence). CDR3 length: 14 residues. As DNA, the CDR3 is TGTGCCAGCAGCCAAATGGGGGGGGACACTGAAGCTTTCTTT. Translation: CASSQMGGDTEAFF.

The chain has TRBV3-1 and TRBJ2-3, with a weak D call TRBD2 (6 bases). Germline V gene data show CDR1 as LGHDT and CDR2 as YNNKEL (reference sequence). This CDR3 is built from 15 residues. The V end lost 1 base, the J end lost 6 bases, and 14 bases lay between the germline ends. The CDR3 DNA reads as TGTGCCAGCAGCCAAGCGGCTCTTGGGAGGGATACGCAGTATTTT. Its translation: CASSQAALGRDTQYF.

This clonotype has only a few counts. V usage is TRBV2 and J usage is TRBJ1-5; D is undetermined. The germline gives CDR1 SNHLY, CDR2 FYNNEI. This CDR3 spans 15 amino acids. Trimming took 5 bases from V and 4 from J, leaving 15 bases between them. In nucleotides, the CDR3 is TGTGCCAGCAGTCGTCGGGCCTCGGGGAATCAGCCCCAGCATTTT. Translation: CASSRRASGNQPQHF.

The J gene is TRBJ1-2, the V gene TRBV20-1, with D possibly matching TRBD1 (5 bases). This CDR3 comprises 15 residues. Germline V gene sequence: CDR1 DFQATT, CDR2 SNEGSKA (reference sequence). The ends were cut back, 0 bases at V and 11 bases at J, with 22 bases in the middle. CDR3 in amino acids: CSARDHRGGLGRYTF. In DNA, the CDR3 is TGCAGTGCTAGAGATCATAGGGGAGGTCTTGGGAGATACACCTTC.

This sequence joins TRBV6-2 or TRBV6-3 and TRBJ2-7, with TRBD1 identical over 11 bases. The germline gives CDR1 MNHEY, CDR2 SVGEGT. The CDR3 sequence is 16 residues long. Losses at the gene ends were 5 bases for V and 5 bases for J; bases not matched to a gene: 11. In DNA, the CDR3 is TGTGCCAGCAGTAAACCTACCCGGACAGGGGGCGACGAGCAGTACTTC. Amino acid sequence: CASSKPTRTGGDEQYF.

The chain links TRBV29-1 to TRBJ1-2; 10 bases are a match to TRBD1. The ends lost 0 bases at V and 2 bases at J; junction bases unmatched: 9. Germline V gene sequence: CDR1 SQVTM, CDR2 ANQGSEA. CDR3 size: 17 residues. CDR3 DNA sequence: TGCAGCGTTGAAGAAGTTTTCTGGACAGGGGGGAACTATGGCTACACCTTC. It translates to CSVEEVFWTGGNYGYTF.

This sequence joins TRBV4-3 and TRBJ2-1, with a possible D match to TRBD2 (6 bases). Germline lookup yields CDR1 LGHNA and CDR2 YSLEER. This CDR3 contains 18 residues. V lost 0 bases to trimming and J lost 4 bases, with 19 bases between them. The CDR3 here is CASSQDLITGAKYNEQFF. CDR3 bases: TGCGCCAGCAGCCAAGATCTTATAACGGGAGCAAAGTACAATGAGCAGTTCTTC.